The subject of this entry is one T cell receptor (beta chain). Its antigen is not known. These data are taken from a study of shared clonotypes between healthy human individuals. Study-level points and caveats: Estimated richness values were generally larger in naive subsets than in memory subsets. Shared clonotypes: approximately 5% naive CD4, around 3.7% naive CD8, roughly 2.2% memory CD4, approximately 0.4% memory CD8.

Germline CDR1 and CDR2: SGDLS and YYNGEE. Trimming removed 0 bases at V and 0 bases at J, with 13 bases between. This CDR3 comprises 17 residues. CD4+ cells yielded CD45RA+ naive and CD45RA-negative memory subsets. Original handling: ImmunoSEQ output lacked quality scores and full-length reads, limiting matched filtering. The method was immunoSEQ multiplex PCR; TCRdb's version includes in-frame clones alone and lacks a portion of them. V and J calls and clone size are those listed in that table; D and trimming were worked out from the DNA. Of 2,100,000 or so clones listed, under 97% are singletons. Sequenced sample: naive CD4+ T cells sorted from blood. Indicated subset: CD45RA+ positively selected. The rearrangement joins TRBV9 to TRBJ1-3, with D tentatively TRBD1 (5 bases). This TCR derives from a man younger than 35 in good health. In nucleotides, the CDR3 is TGTGCCAGCAGCGTAGGCGGGGACGGGATCTCTGGAAACACCATATATTTT. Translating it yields CASSVGGDGISGNTIYF.